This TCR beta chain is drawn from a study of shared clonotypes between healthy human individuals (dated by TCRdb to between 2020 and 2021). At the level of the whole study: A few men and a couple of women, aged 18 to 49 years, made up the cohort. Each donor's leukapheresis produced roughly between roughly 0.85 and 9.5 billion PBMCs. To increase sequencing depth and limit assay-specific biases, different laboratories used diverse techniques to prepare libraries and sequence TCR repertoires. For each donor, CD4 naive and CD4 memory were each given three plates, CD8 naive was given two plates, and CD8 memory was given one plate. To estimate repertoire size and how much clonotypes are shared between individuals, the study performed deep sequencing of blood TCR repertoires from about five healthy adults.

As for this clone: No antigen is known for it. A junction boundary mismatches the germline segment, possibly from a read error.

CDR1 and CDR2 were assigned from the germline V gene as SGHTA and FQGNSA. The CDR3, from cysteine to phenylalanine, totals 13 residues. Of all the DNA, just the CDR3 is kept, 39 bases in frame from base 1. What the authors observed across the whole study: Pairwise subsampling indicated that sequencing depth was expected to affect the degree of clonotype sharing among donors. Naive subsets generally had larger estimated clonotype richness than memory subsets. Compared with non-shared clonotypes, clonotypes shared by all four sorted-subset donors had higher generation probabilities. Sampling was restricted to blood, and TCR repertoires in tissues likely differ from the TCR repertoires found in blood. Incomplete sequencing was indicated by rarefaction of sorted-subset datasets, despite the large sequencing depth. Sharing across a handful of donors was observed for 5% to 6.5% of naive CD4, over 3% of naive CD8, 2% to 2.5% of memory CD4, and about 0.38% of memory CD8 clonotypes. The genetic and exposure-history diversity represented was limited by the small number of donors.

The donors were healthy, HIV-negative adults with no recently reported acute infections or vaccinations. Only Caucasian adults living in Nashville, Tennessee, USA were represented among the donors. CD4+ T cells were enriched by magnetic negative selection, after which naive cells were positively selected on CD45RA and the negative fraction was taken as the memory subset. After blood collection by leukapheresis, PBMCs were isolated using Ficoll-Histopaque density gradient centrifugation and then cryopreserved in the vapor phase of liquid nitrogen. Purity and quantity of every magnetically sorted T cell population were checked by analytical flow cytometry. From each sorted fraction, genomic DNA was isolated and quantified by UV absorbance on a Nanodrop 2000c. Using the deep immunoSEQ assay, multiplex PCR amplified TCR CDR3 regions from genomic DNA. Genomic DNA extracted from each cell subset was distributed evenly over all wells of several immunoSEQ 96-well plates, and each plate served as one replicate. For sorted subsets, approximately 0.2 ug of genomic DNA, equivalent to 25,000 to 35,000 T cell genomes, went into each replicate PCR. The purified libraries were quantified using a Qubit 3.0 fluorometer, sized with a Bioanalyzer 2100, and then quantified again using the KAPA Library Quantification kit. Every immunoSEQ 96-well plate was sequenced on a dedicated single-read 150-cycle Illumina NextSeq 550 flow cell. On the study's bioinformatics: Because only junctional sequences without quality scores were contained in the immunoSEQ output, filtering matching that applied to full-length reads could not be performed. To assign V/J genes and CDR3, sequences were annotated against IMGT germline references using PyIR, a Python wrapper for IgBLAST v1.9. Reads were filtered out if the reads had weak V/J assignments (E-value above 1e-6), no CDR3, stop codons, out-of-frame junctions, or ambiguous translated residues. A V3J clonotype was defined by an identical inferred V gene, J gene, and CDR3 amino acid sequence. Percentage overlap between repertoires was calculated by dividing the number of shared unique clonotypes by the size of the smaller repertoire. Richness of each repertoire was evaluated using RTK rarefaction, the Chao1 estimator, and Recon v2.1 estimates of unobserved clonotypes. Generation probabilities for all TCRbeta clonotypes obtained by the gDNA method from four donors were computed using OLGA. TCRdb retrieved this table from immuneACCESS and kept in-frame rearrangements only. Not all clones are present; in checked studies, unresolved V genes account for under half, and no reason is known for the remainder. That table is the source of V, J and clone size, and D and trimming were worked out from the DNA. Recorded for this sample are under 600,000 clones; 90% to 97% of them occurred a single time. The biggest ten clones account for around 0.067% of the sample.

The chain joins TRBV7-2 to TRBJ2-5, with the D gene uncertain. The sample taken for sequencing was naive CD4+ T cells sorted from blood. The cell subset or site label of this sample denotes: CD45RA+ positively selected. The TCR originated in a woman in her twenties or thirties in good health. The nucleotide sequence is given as TGTGCCAGCAGCTTAGTTTCAGGCTGGGTTAGACACTTC. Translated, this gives CASSLVSGWVRHF.